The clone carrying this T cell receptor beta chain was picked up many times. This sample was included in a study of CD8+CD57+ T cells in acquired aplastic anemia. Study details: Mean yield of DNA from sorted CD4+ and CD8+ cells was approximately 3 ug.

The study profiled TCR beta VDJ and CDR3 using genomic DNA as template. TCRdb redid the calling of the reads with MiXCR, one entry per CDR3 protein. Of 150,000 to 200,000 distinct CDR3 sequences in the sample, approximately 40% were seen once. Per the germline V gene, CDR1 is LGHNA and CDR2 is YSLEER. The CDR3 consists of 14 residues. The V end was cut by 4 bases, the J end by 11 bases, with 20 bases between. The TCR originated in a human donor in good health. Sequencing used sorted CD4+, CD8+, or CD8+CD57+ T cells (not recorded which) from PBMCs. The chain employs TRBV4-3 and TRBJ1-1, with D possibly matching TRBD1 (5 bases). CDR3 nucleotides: TGCGCCAGCAGCCCGCAGGGAAAAGCCTGGTACGCTTTCTTT. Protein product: CASSPQGKAWYAFF.